These T cell receptor beta chains were read from a single sample in a study of cytomegalovirus exposure and HLA in healthy donors. Libraries were prepared by immunoSEQ multiplex PCR; TCRdb keeps only in-frame clonotypes and omits some of them. Of around 61,000 clones in the sample, over 90% were seen once. Specimen: PBMCs. Receptors were obtained from a man younger than 30 in good health and CMV-seropositive. The CDR3 runs from the conserved cysteine through the conserved F or W. Fields, in order: V gene, CDR3 length, clone size, D gene, J gene, CDR3 DNA, CDR3 protein. A D gene is named only where the DNA matches it firmly. The size field is filled for only some rows; it gives once, few, many or a size class.

V gene: TRBV7-2; CDR3 length: 15; clone size: -; D gene: TRBD1; J gene: TRBJ2-7; CDR3 DNA: TGTGCCAGCAGCGGTTTACGAGGGGGCCCCTACGAGCAGTACTTC; CDR3 protein: CASSGLRGGPYEQYF
V gene: TRBV28; CDR3 length: 15; clone size: -; D gene: TRBD2; J gene: TRBJ2-7; CDR3 DNA: TGTGCCAGCAGTTCGACTAGCGGGGTCTCCTACGAGCAGTACTTC; CDR3 protein: CASSSTSGVSYEQYF
V gene: TRBV7-9; CDR3 length: 13; clone size: -; D gene: -; J gene: TRBJ1-4; CDR3 DNA: TGTGCCAGCACCTTTACGGGGAATGAAAAACTGTTTTTT; CDR3 protein: CASTFTGNEKLFF
V gene: TRBV28; CDR3 length: 14; clone size: -; D gene: TRBD1; J gene: TRBJ1-5; CDR3 DNA: TGTGCCAGCAGGCGGACAGGGGGCAATCAGCCCCAGCATTTT; CDR3 protein: CASRRTGGNQPQHF
V gene: TRBV9; CDR3 length: 22; clone size: -; D gene: TRBD1; J gene: TRBJ2-1; CDR3 DNA: TGTGCCAGCACCCCATCGGTTACAGGGGGGTACGGGCGGCAAAGCTCCTACAATGAGCAGTTCTTC; CDR3 protein: CASTPSVTGGYGRQSSYNEQFF
V gene: TRBV7-8; CDR3 length: 15; clone size: -; D gene: TRBD1; J gene: TRBJ1-5; CDR3 DNA: TGTGCCAGCAGCCGACAGGGATCCGGCAATCAGCCCCAGCATTTT; CDR3 protein: CASSRQGSGNQPQHF
V gene: TRBV30; CDR3 length: 12; clone size: -; D gene: -; J gene: TRBJ2-7; CDR3 DNA: TGTGCCTCTTCGGCAGGGACCTACGAGCAGTACTTC; CDR3 protein: CASSAGTYEQYF
V gene: TRBV27; CDR3 length: 14; clone size: -; D gene: TRBD2; J gene: TRBJ2-3; CDR3 DNA: TGTGCCACCAAGACTAGCGGGAGGACAGATACGCAGTATTTT; CDR3 protein: CATKTSGRTDTQYF
V gene: TRBV25-1; CDR3 length: 14; clone size: -; D gene: TRBD1; J gene: TRBJ1-1; CDR3 DNA: TGTGCCAGCAGTGAGGCAGGGGGACACACTGAAGCTTTCTTT; CDR3 protein: CASSEAGGHTEAFF
V gene: TRBV9; CDR3 length: 14; clone size: -; D gene: -; J gene: TRBJ2-3; CDR3 DNA: TGTGCCAGCAGCGTAGAGGGGCAAGCAGATACGCAGTATTTT; CDR3 protein: CASSVEGQADTQYF
V gene: TRBV5-1; CDR3 length: 17; clone size: -; D gene: TRBD1; J gene: TRBJ2-6; CDR3 DNA: TGCGCCAGCAGCTTGGATGGGACAGGGGTTGGGGCCAACGTCCTGACTTTC; CDR3 protein: CASSLDGTGVGANVLTF
V gene: TRBV7-8; CDR3 length: 15; clone size: -; D gene: -; J gene: TRBJ2-7; CDR3 DNA: TGTGCCAGCAGCTTAGCCCCTACAGGGTTCTACGAGCAGTACTTC; CDR3 protein: CASSLAPTGFYEQYF
V gene: TRBV5-8; CDR3 length: 17; clone size: -; D gene: -; J gene: TRBJ1-3; CDR3 DNA: TGTGCCAGCAGCTTGGTTATGTCGGTGTCCTCTGGAAACACCATATATTTT; CDR3 protein: CASSLVMSVSSGNTIYF
V gene: TRBV30; CDR3 length: 15; clone size: -; D gene: TRBD2; J gene: TRBJ2-1; CDR3 DNA: TGTGCCTGGAGTGTACTAGCGGGTGTTTACAATGAGCAGTTCTTC; CDR3 protein: CAWSVLAGVYNEQFF
V gene: TRBV5-1; CDR3 length: 12; clone size: -; D gene: -; J gene: TRBJ2-1; CDR3 DNA: TGCGCCAGCACGGGGTCCTACAATGAGCAGTTCTTC; CDR3 protein: CASTGSYNEQFF
V gene: TRBV2; CDR3 length: 15; clone size: -; D gene: TRBD2; J gene: TRBJ2-7; CDR3 DNA: TGTGCCAGACCTCGGGGGGGGCCTCGATACTACGAGCAGTACTTC; CDR3 protein: CARPRGGPRYYEQYF
V gene: TRBV11-2; CDR3 length: 15; clone size: -; D gene: TRBD2; J gene: TRBJ2-5; CDR3 DNA: TGTGCCAGCAGCTTCCAGACTAGCGGGGGACAGACCCAGTACTTC; CDR3 protein: CASSFQTSGGQTQYF
V gene: TRBV4-1; CDR3 length: 12; clone size: -; D gene: -; J gene: TRBJ2-7; CDR3 DNA: TGCGCCAGCAGCCAAGACGGCTACGAGCAGTACTTC; CDR3 protein: CASSQDGYEQYF
V gene: TRBV27; CDR3 length: 16; clone size: -; D gene: TRBD1; J gene: TRBJ2-2; CDR3 DNA: TGTGCCAGCAGTTTTACGACAGGGGGCAACACCGGGGAGCTGTTTTTT; CDR3 protein: CASSFTTGGNTGELFF
V gene: TRBV7-2; CDR3 length: 15; clone size: -; D gene: TRBD1; J gene: TRBJ1-5; CDR3 DNA: TGTGCCAGCAGCCCAATACCAGGGGGTCATCAGCCCCAGCATTTT; CDR3 protein: CASSPIPGGHQPQHF
V gene: TRBV5-1; CDR3 length: 14; clone size: -; D gene: -; J gene: TRBJ2-1; CDR3 DNA: TGCGCCAGCAGCGGCTCCGGGACTTTCAATGAGCAGTTCTTC; CDR3 protein: CASSGSGTFNEQFF
V gene: TRBV27; CDR3 length: 13; clone size: -; D gene: TRBD2; J gene: TRBJ2-7; CDR3 DNA: TGTGCCAGCAGTTATAGCGGGGCCTACGAGCAGTACTTC; CDR3 protein: CASSYSGAYEQYF
V gene: TRBV9; CDR3 length: 15; clone size: -; D gene: -; J gene: TRBJ2-3; CDR3 DNA: TGTGCCAGCAGCCCTCGTGAAGGGGTTACAGATACGCAGTATTTT; CDR3 protein: CASSPREGVTDTQYF
V gene: TRBV4-1; CDR3 length: 15; clone size: -; D gene: -; J gene: TRBJ2-5; CDR3 DNA: TGCGCCAGCAGCCAAGAATCCGGACCAGGGGAGACCCAGTACTTC; CDR3 protein: CASSQESGPGETQYF
V gene: TRBV5-1; CDR3 length: 13; clone size: -; D gene: -; J gene: TRBJ2-3; CDR3 DNA: TGCGCCAGCAGCTTGGGGCGCACAGATACGCAGTATTTT; CDR3 protein: CASSLGRTDTQYF
V gene: TRBV7-3; CDR3 length: 16; clone size: -; D gene: TRBD2; J gene: TRBJ2-1; CDR3 DNA: TGTGCCAGCAGCTTAACGGGGGGTGGGACTAGCAACGAGCAGTTCTTC; CDR3 protein: CASSLTGGGTSNEQFF
V gene: TRBV27; CDR3 length: 15; clone size: -; D gene: -; J gene: TRBJ2-1; CDR3 DNA: TGTGCCAGCATTACAGGGTTTGGGGCTTACAATGAGCAGTTCTTC; CDR3 protein: CASITGFGAYNEQFF
V gene: TRBV4-1; CDR3 length: 18; clone size: -; D gene: -; J gene: TRBJ2-7; CDR3 DNA: TGCGCCAGCAGCCAAGGAAATTTTGTGGGCCAGTCCTCCTACGAGCAGTACTTC; CDR3 protein: CASSQGNFVGQSSYEQYF
V gene: TRBV19; CDR3 length: 15; clone size: -; D gene: TRBD2; J gene: TRBJ2-1; CDR3 DNA: TGTGCCAGTAGTACCGTAGCGGGAGGGCCGGGTGAGCAGTTCTTC; CDR3 protein: CASSTVAGGPGEQFF
V gene: TRBV5-1; CDR3 length: 16; clone size: once; D gene: TRBD1; J gene: TRBJ2-7; CDR3 DNA: TGCGCCAGCAGCTCGGTTGCCGGGACAGATTCCTACGAGCAGTACTTC; CDR3 protein: CASSSVAGTDSYEQYF
V gene: TRBV4-1; CDR3 length: 14; clone size: once; D gene: TRBD1; J gene: TRBJ1-5; CDR3 DNA: TGCGCCAGCAGCCAGGGGACAGGGGGCCAGCCCCAGCATTTT; CDR3 protein: CASSQGTGGQPQHF
V gene: TRBV7-8; CDR3 length: 15; clone size: -; D gene: -; J gene: TRBJ2-7; CDR3 DNA: TGTGCCAGCAGCTTAGCTCAGGGTCAGGGCTACGAGCAGTACTTC; CDR3 protein: CASSLAQGQGYEQYF
V gene: TRBV19; CDR3 length: 13; clone size: -; D gene: TRBD1; J gene: TRBJ2-1; CDR3 DNA: TGTGCCAGTGACAGGGGTTTCGGCAATGAGCAGTTCTTC; CDR3 protein: CASDRGFGNEQFF
V gene: TRBV7-2; CDR3 length: 16; clone size: few; D gene: -; J gene: TRBJ2-7; CDR3 DNA: TGTGCCAGCAGCTTCGGTCTGACAGGTTCGCACTACGAGCAGTACTTC; CDR3 protein: CASSFGLTGSHYEQYF
V gene: TRBV6-6; CDR3 length: 14; clone size: once; D gene: -; J gene: TRBJ2-2; CDR3 DNA: TGTGCCAGCAGTTATACTCAGAACACCGGGGAGCTGTTTTTT; CDR3 protein: CASSYTQNTGELFF
V gene: TRBV29-1; CDR3 length: 11; clone size: once; D gene: -; J gene: TRBJ1-1; CDR3 DNA: TGCAGCGCTGAAATCGCTCAGGAAGCTTTCTTT; CDR3 protein: CSAEIAQEAFF
V gene: TRBV5-6; CDR3 length: 15; clone size: -; D gene: TRBD1; J gene: TRBJ2-7; CDR3 DNA: TGTGCCAGCAGCCCCCCTAGGGGGCCCTCCTACGAGCAGTACTTC; CDR3 protein: CASSPPRGPSYEQYF
V gene: TRBV5-6; CDR3 length: 16; clone size: -; D gene: TRBD2; J gene: TRBJ2-2; CDR3 DNA: TGTGCCAGCAGCTTGGTAGCGGGAGTTCGAGTCGGGGAGCTGTTTTTT; CDR3 protein: CASSLVAGVRVGELFF
V gene: TRBV5-4; CDR3 length: 15; clone size: -; D gene: TRBD2; J gene: TRBJ2-5; CDR3 DNA: TGTGCCAGCAGCTTGGGACTAGCGGCCCAAGAGACCCAGTACTTC; CDR3 protein: CASSLGLAAQETQYF
V gene: TRBV28; CDR3 length: 12; clone size: -; D gene: -; J gene: TRBJ2-7; CDR3 DNA: TGTGCCAGCAGTTCCCCTCGTAGCGAGCAGTACTTC; CDR3 protein: CASSSPRSEQYF
V gene: TRBV5-1; CDR3 length: 18; clone size: -; D gene: TRBD2; J gene: TRBJ2-1; CDR3 DNA: TGCGCCAGCAGCGGGGCGGGGGTCGTAAACAGGACCTACAATGAGCAGTTCTTC; CDR3 protein: CASSGAGVVNRTYNEQFF
V gene: TRBV14; CDR3 length: 13; clone size: once; D gene: -; J gene: TRBJ2-2; CDR3 DNA: TGTGCCAGCAGCCGGACTGTTAGGGGGGAGCTGTTTTTT; CDR3 protein: CASSRTVRGELFF
V gene: TRBV19; CDR3 length: 13; clone size: -; D gene: -; J gene: TRBJ2-2; CDR3 DNA: TGTGCCAGTGCGGACACGAACACCGGGGAGCTGTTTTTT; CDR3 protein: CASADTNTGELFF
V gene: TRBV5-6; CDR3 length: 15; clone size: -; D gene: TRBD1; J gene: TRBJ1-4; CDR3 DNA: TGTGCCAGCAGCTCCCTGACAGGGACTAATGAAAAACTGTTTTTT; CDR3 protein: CASSSLTGTNEKLFF
V gene: TRBV5-4; CDR3 length: 13; clone size: -; D gene: -; J gene: TRBJ2-3; CDR3 DNA: TGTGCCAGCAGCTTCCCCACGGGAGAGACGCAGTATTTT; CDR3 protein: CASSFPTGETQYF
V gene: TRBV19; CDR3 length: 15; clone size: -; D gene: -; J gene: TRBJ2-2; CDR3 DNA: TGTGCCAGTAGTATAGATCGATTCCAGACCGGGGAGCTGTTTTTT; CDR3 protein: CASSIDRFQTGELFF
V gene: TRBV2; CDR3 length: 13; clone size: medium-sized; D gene: -; J gene: TRBJ2-3; CDR3 DNA: TGTGCCAGCTTGGAGTCCCGGGCAGATACGCAGTATTTT; CDR3 protein: CASLESRADTQYF
V gene: TRBV6-5; CDR3 length: 16; clone size: -; D gene: TRBD2; J gene: TRBJ2-1; CDR3 DNA: TGTGCCAGCAGTTACCGGACTAGCGGGAGGGCCAATGAGCAGTTCTTC; CDR3 protein: CASSYRTSGRANEQFF
V gene: TRBV11-2; CDR3 length: 15; clone size: -; D gene: TRBD1; J gene: TRBJ2-2; CDR3 DNA: TGTGCCAGCAGCTCCTGGACAGGGTTCACCGGGGAGCTGTTTTTT; CDR3 protein: CASSSWTGFTGELFF
V gene: TRBV28; CDR3 length: 16; clone size: once; D gene: -; J gene: TRBJ2-1; CDR3 DNA: TGTGCCAGCAGTCCCTATGCCGGGGTTTCCCACAATGAGCAGTTCTTC; CDR3 protein: CASSPYAGVSHNEQFF
V gene: TRBV5-1; CDR3 length: 14; clone size: -; D gene: TRBD1; J gene: TRBJ2-1; CDR3 DNA: TGCGCCAGCAGCCGGACAGGGGGACGGGGTGAGCAGTTCTTC; CDR3 protein: CASSRTGGRGEQFF
V gene: TRBV7-2; CDR3 length: 14; clone size: -; D gene: -; J gene: TRBJ2-1; CDR3 DNA: TGTGCCAGCAGCCCAAGCGGACGGAGGAATGAGCAGTTCTTC; CDR3 protein: CASSPSGRRNEQFF
V gene: TRBV5-1; CDR3 length: 16; clone size: -; D gene: TRBD2; J gene: TRBJ2-3; CDR3 DNA: TGCGCCAGCAGCTGGACTAGCGGAACTAGCACAGATACGCAGTATTTT; CDR3 protein: CASSWTSGTSTDTQYF
V gene: TRBV6-1; CDR3 length: 14; clone size: once; D gene: TRBD2; J gene: TRBJ2-7; CDR3 DNA: TGTGCCAGTGTACTGAGGACTAGCGGTTACGAGCAGTACTTC; CDR3 protein: CASVLRTSGYEQYF
V gene: TRBV28; CDR3 length: 16; clone size: -; D gene: TRBD2; J gene: TRBJ2-1; CDR3 DNA: TGTGCCAGCAGTTTACGGGGACTAGGGGGCTACAATGAGCAGTTCTTC; CDR3 protein: CASSLRGLGGYNEQFF
V gene: TRBV6-1; CDR3 length: 15; clone size: -; D gene: TRBD1; J gene: TRBJ1-1; CDR3 DNA: TGTGCCAGCAGGGACATTGCAGGGGGAGACACTGAAGCTTTCTTT; CDR3 protein: CASRDIAGGDTEAFF
V gene: TRBV27; CDR3 length: 16; clone size: -; D gene: -; J gene: TRBJ2-3; CDR3 DNA: TGTGCCAGCAGTTTCCGACTATTTTCTAGCACAGATACGCAGTATTTT; CDR3 protein: CASSFRLFSSTDTQYF
V gene: TRBV14; CDR3 length: 17; clone size: -; D gene: TRBD2; J gene: TRBJ2-7; CDR3 DNA: TGTGCCAGCAGCCAAGTTTCCGGGACTAGCGGGTTTCGCGAGCAGTACTTC; CDR3 protein: CASSQVSGTSGFREQYF
V gene: TRBV5-1; CDR3 length: 13; clone size: -; D gene: -; J gene: TRBJ1-2; CDR3 DNA: TGCGCCAGCAGCCCAGGAGGGGCCTATGGCTACACCTTC; CDR3 protein: CASSPGGAYGYTF